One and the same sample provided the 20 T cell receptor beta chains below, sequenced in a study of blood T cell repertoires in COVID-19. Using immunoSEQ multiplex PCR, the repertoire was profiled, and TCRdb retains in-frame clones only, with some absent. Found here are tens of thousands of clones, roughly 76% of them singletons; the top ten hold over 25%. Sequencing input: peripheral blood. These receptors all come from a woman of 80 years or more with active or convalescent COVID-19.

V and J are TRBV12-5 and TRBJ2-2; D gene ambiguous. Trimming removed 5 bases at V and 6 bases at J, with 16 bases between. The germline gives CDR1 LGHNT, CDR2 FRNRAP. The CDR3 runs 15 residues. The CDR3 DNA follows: TGTGCTAGTGGTGTGACTTTGACGGAACCCGGGGAGCTGTTTTTT. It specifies CASGVTLTEPGELFF.

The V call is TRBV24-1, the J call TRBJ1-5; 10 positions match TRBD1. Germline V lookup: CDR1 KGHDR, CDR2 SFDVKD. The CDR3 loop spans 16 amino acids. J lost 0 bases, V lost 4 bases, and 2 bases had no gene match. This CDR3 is CATSDRDRGSNQPQHF. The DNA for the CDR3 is TGTGCCACCAGTGACCGGGACAGGGGTAGCAATCAGCCCCAGCATTTT.

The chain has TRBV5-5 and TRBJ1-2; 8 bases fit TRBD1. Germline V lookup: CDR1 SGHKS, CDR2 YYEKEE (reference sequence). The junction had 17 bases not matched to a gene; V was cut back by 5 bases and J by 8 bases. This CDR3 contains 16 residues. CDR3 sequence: CASRPGGQGAMLGYTF. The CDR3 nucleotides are TGTGCCAGCAGGCCGGGGGGCCAGGGGGCCATGTTGGGCTACACCTTC.

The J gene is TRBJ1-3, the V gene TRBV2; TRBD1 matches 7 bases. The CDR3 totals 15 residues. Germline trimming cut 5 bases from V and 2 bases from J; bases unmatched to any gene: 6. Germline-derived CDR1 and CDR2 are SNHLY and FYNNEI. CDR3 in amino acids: CASSRNRGAGNTIYF. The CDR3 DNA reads TGTGCCAGCAGTAGGAACAGGGGAGCTGGAAACACCATATATTTT.

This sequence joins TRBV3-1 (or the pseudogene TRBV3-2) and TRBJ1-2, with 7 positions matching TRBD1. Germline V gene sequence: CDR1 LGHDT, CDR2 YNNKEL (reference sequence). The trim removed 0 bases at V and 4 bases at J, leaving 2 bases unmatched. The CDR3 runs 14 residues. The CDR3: CASSQEGTVYGYTF. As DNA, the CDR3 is TGTGCCAGCAGCCAAGAGGGGACAGTCTATGGCTACACCTTC.

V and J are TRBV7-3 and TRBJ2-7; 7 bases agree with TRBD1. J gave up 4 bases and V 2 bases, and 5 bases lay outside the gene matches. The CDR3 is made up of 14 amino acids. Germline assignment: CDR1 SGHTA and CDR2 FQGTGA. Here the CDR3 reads CASSLRGQSYEQYF. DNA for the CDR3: TGTGCCAGCAGCTTACGGGGACAGTCATACGAGCAGTACTTC. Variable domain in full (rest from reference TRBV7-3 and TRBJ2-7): GAGVSQTPSNKVTEKGKYVELRCDPISGHTALYWYRQSLGQGPEFLIYFQGTGAADDSGLPNDRFFAVRPEGSVSTLKIQRTERGDSAVYLCASSLRGQSYEQYFGPGTRLTVT.

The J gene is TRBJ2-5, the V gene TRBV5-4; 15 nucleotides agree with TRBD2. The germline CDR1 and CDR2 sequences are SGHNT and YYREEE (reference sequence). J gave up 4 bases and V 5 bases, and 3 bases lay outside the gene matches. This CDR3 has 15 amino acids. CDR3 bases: TGTGCCAGCAGGCGGACTAGCGGGGGGGCAGAGACCCAGTACTTC. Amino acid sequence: CASRRTSGGAETQYF.

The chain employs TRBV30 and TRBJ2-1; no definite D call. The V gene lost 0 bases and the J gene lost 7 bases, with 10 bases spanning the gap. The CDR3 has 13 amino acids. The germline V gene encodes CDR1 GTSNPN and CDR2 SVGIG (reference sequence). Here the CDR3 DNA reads TGTGCCTGGAGTGTAAGCGAAAGGAATGAGCAGTTCTTC. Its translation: CAWSVSERNEQFF.

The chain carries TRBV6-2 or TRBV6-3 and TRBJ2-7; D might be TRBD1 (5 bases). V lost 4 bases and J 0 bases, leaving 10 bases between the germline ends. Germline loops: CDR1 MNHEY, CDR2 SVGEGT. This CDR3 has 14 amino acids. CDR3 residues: CASSSPRVSYEQYF. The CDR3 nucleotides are TGTGCCAGCAGTTCGCCCAGGGTCTCCTACGAGCAGTACTTC.

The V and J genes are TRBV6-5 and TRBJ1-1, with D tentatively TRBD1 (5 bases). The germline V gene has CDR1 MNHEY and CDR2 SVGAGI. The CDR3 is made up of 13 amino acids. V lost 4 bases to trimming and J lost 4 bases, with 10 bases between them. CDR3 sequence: CASSWRGLTEAFF. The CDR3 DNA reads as TGTGCCAGCAGTTGGCGGGGCCTCACTGAAGCTTTCTTT.

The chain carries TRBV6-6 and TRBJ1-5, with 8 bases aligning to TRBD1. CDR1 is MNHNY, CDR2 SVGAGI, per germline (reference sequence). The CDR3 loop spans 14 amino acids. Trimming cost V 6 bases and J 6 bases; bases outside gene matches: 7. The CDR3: CASSAPGGTQPQHF. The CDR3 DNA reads TGTGCCAGCAGCGCCCCAGGGGGCACTCAGCCCCAGCATTTT.

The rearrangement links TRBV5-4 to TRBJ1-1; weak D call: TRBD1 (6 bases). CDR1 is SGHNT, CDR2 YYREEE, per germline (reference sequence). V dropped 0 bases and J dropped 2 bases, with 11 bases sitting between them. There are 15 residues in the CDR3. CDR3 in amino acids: CASSLVGGGNTEAFF. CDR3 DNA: TGTGCCAGCAGCTTGGTAGGGGGGGGAAACACTGAAGCTTTCTTT.

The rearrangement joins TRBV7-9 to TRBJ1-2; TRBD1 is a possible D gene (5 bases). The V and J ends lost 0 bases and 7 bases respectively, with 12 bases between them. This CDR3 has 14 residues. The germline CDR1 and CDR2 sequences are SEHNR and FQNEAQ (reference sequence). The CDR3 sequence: CASSLAQGPRGYTF. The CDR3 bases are TGTGCCAGCAGCTTAGCGCAGGGTCCCCGTGGCTACACCTTC.

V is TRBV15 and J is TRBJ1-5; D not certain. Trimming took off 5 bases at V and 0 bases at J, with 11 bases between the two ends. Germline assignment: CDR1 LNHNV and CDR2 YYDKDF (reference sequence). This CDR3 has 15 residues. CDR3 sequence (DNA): TGTGCCACCAGCCCCTTTGAGTATAGCAATCAGCCCCAGCATTTT. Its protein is CATSPFEYSNQPQHF.

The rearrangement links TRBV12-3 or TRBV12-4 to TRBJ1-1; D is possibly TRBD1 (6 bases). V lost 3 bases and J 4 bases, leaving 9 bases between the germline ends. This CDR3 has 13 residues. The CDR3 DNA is TGTGCCAGCAGTTTGGGGGCTCCCACTGAAGCTTTCTTT. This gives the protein CASSLGAPTEAFF.

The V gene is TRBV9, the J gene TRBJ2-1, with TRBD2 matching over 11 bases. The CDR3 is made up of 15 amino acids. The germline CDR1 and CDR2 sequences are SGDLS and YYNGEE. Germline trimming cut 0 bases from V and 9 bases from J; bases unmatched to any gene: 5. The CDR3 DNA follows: TGTGCCAGCAGCGTAGTAGCGGGGGGGCCTGTTGAGCAGTTCTTC. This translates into CASSVVAGGPVEQFF. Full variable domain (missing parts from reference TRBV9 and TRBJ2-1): DSGVTQTPKHLITATGQRVTLRCSPRSGDLSVYWYQQSLDQGLQFLIQYYNGEERAKGNILERFSAQQFPDLHSELNLSSLELGDSALYFCASSVVAGGPVEQFFGPGTRLTVL.

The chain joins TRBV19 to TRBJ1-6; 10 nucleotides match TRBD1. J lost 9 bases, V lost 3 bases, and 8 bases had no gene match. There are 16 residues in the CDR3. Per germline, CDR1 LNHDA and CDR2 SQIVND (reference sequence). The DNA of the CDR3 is TGTGCCAGTAGTATTCGGGTGGGACAGGGGACTTCACCCCTCCACTTT. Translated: CASSIRVGQGTSPLHF.

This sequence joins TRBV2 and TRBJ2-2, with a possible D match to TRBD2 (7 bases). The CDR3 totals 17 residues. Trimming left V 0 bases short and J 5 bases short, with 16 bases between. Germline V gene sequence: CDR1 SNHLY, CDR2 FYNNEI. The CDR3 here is CASSEAVAGAGTGELFF. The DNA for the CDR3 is TGTGCCAGCAGTGAAGCAGTGGCGGGGGCAGGGACCGGGGAGCTGTTTTTT.

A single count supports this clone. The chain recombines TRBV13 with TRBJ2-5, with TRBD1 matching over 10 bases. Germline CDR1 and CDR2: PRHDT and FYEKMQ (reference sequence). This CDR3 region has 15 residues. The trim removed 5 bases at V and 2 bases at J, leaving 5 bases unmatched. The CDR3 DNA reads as TGTGCCAGCAGCCCGGGACAGGGGCGGCAAGAGACCCAGTACTTC. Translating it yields CASSPGQGRQETQYF. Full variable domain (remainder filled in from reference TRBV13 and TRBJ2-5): AAGVIQSPRHLIKEKRETATLKCYPIPRHDTVYWYQQGPGQDPQFLISFYEKMQSDKGSIPDRFSAQQFSDYHSELNMSSLELGDSALYFCASSPGQGRQETQYFGPGTRLLVL.

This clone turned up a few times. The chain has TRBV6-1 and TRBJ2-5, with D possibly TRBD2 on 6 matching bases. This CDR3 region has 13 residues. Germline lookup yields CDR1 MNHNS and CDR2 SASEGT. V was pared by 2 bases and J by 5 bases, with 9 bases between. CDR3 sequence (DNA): TGTGCCAGCAGTGAATGGGGGGTGGAGACCCAGTACTTC. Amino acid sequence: CASSEWGVETQYF.